The 21 T cell receptor beta chains listed next were all sequenced from one sample in a study of lung T cells in sarcoidosis with Löfgren's syndrome (TCRdb year 2017). Instrument on record: Illumina MiSeq. TCRdb passed the public sequencing reads through fastp at Q25 and MiXCR, retaining productive beta sequences. Rows with one shared CDR3 protein collapse into an entry with the most common genes and DNA. The sample has roughly 63,000 distinct CDR3 sequences on record, 20% to 25% of them singletons. About 2.5% of the sample belongs to the ten largest clones. The sample was CD4+ T cells from PBMCs. The origin of the receptors is a human donor with sarcoidosis (Löfgren's syndrome or another form), or a control subject (not recorded which).

This clonotype was seen a single time. V gene TRBV28 combines with J gene TRBJ2-1; D may be TRBD1 or TRBD2 (7 bases each). The CDR3 sequence is 17 residues long. Germline CDR1 reads MDHEN; CDR2 reads SYDVKM. The V end lost 6 bases, the J end lost 6 bases, and 24 bases lay between the germline ends. The CDR3 protein is CASRLNGYRGGGNEQFF. As DNA, the CDR3 is TGTGCCAGCAGGTTAAATGGTTACAGGGGAGGGGGCAATGAGCAGTTCTTC.

This clonotype came up many times. CDR3 in DNA: TGTGCCAGCAGCCGGACAGGGGAAACTGAAGCTTTCTTT. It yields the protein CASSRTGETEAFF. The chain joins TRBV7-2 to TRBJ1-1; 9 bases are shared with TRBD1. This CDR3 has 13 amino acids. Germline CDR1 reads SGHTA; CDR2 reads FQGNSA. J was trimmed by 5 bases and V by 5 bases; bases with no gene match: 3. The full variable domain, in which reference TRBV7-2 and TRBJ1-1 provide the parts outside the CDR3, is GAGVSQSPSNKVTEKGKDVELRCDPISGHTALYWYRQSLGQGLEFLIYFQGNSAPDKSGLPSDRFSAERTGGSVSTLTIQRTQQEDSAVYLCASSRTGETEAFFGQGTRLTVV.

This clonotype was counted between two and nine times. This chain joins TRBV4-1 and TRBJ2-7, with 9 bases fitting TRBD1. V trimming: 4 bases; J trimming: 2 bases; junction bases outside the gene matches: 9. The CDR3 runs 16 residues. Germline values: CDR1 MGHRA, CDR2 YSYEKL. CDR3 amino acids: CASSPHQGQGTYEQYF. Written as DNA, the CDR3 is TGCGCCAGCAGCCCCCACCAGGGACAGGGAACCTACGAGCAGTACTTC.

This chain connects TRBV2 to TRBJ1-2; 9 bases align to TRBD1. CDR1 is SNHLY, CDR2 FYNNEI, per germline. This CDR3 has 14 amino acids. V was clipped by 8 bases and J by 3 bases; unmatched bases: 7. The chain's CDR3 is CASDGTGKDYGYTF. The CDR3 bases are TGTGCCAGCGACGGGACAGGGAAGGACTATGGCTACACCTTC.

This clonotype was seen many times. V usage is TRBV7-2 and J usage is TRBJ2-3, with D possibly being TRBD2 (6 bases). V was shortened by 9 bases and J by 2 bases, with 15 bases between the two germline ends. Germline V gene sequence: CDR1 SGHTA, CDR2 FQGNSA. The CDR3 contains 14 residues. The CDR3 loop is CASGTAGYTDTQYF. DNA for the CDR3: TGTGCCAGTGGGACGGCGGGATACACAGATACGCAGTATTTT.

There are many counts of this clonotype. This chain joins TRBV20-1 and TRBJ1-1, with D tentatively TRBD1 (5 bases). Trimming stripped 5 bases from V and 4 bases from J, with 8 bases between. Per germline, CDR1 DFQATT and CDR2 SNEGSKA (reference sequence). This CDR3 spans 11 amino acids. The CDR3 sequence: CSAHRITEAFF. The CDR3 nucleotides read TGCAGTGCTCACAGGATCACTGAAGCTTTCTTT.

This clonotype was seen a handful of times. The chain combines TRBV3-1 with TRBJ2-5, with D maybe TRBD1 (6 bases). Trimming removed 7 bases at V and 5 bases at J, with 14 bases between. Germline values: CDR1 LGHDT, CDR2 YNNKEL (reference sequence). The CDR3 runs 13 residues. For the CDR3, the DNA is TGTGCCAGCACTAGTAACCAGGGGGAGACCCAGTACTTC. As protein: CASTSNQGETQYF.

On this clonotype itself: Given a much more abundant clone one base away, this may be a read error. The chain links TRBV6-1 to TRBJ2-1; tentative D call: TRBD2 (6 bases). V was cut by 5 bases and J by 6 bases, with 14 bases left in between. Germline V gene sequence: CDR1 MNHNS, CDR2 SASEGT. The CDR3 sequence is 14 residues long. CDR3 coding DNA: TGTGCCAGCAGTTTTAACGGGAGAGGCAATGAGCAGTTCTTC. Translating gives CASSFNGRGNEQFF.

In this sample, this clonotype turned up a few times. The V gene is TRBV29-1, the J gene TRBJ1-5; D gene unclear. Germline V gene lookup returns CDR1 SQVTM and CDR2 ANQGSEA. The CDR3 contains 12 residues. V lost 7 bases, J lost 5 bases, and 12 bases lay in between. CDR3 in DNA: TGCAGCGCTGCCGACGGTTATCAGCCCCAGCATTTT. Its translation: CSAADGYQPQHF.

This clonotype was detected many times. The V and J genes are TRBV20-1 and TRBJ2-7; D may be TRBD1 (5 bases). The CDR3 is 14 amino acids. The V end was cut by 6 bases, the J end by 0 bases, with 15 bases between. CDR1 is DFQATT and CDR2 is SNEGSKA in the germline V gene (reference sequence). In nucleotides, the CDR3 is TGCAGTGCCGCCGTGCCTAGGGGCTCCTACGAGCAGTACTTC. As protein: CSAAVPRGSYEQYF.

This chain uses TRBV7-3 with TRBJ2-7; TRBD2 agrees at 16 bases. Trimming took 3 bases from V and 13 from J; bases not matched to a gene: 6. The germline V gene has CDR1 SGHTA and CDR2 FQGTGA. This CDR3 comprises 14 residues. The CDR3 region is CASSFPGTSGRAYF. CDR3 sequence (DNA): TGTGCCAGCAGCTTCCCCGGGACTAGCGGGAGGGCCTACTTC. Drawing the rest from reference TRBV7-3 and TRBJ2-7, the complete variable domain is GAGVSQTPSNKVTEKGKYVELRCDPISGHTALYWYRQSLGQGPEFLIYFQGTGAADDSGLPNDRFFAVRPEGSVSTLKIQRTERGDSAVYLCASSFPGTSGRAYFGPGTRLTVT.

This clonotype has just a few counts. The chain employs TRBV4-3 and TRBJ2-1, with 7 bases fitting TRBD2. Germline V gives CDR1 LGHNA, CDR2 YSLEER. Trimming removed 0 bases from V and 1 base from J; junction bases left unmatched: 0. The CDR3 contains 15 residues. CDR3 coding DNA: TGCGCCAGCAGCCAAGAGGGGGGGTCCTACAATGAGCAGTTCTTC. Translating gives CASSQEGGSYNEQFF.

This clonotype was observed a handful of times. The chain employs TRBV19 and TRBJ2-1; D may match TRBD1 or TRBD2 (6 bases each). Germline-derived CDR1 and CDR2 are LNHDA and SQIVND (reference sequence). The CDR3 runs to 15 residues. V lost 2 bases and J lost 9, with 17 bases in between. DNA of the CDR3: TGTGCCAGTAGTATACGGGGGCCACCCGCTGGTGAGCAGTTCTTC. It translates to CASSIRGPPAGEQFF. Full variable domain (rest looked up from reference TRBV19 and TRBJ2-1): DGGITQSPKYLFRKEGQNVTLSCEQNLNHDAMYWYRQDPGQGLRLIYYSQIVNDFQKGDIAEGYSVSREKKESFPLTVTSAQKNPTAFYLCASSIRGPPAGEQFFGPGTRLTVL.

The sample holds many counts of this clonotype. The gene calls are TRBV28 and TRBJ1-1; possible D gene TRBD1, 5 bases. V was trimmed by 3 bases and J by 0 bases, leaving 17 bases between them. This CDR3 has 17 amino acids. CDR1 is MDHEN, CDR2 SYDVKM, per germline. This CDR3 reads CASSFRGASSVNTEAFF. The CDR3 coding sequence is TGTGCCAGCAGTTTCCGAGGGGCCTCATCCGTGAACACTGAAGCTTTCTTT.

The chain uses TRBV18 and TRBJ2-5; 7 positions match TRBD1. The CDR3 is 15 residues long. Germline assignment: CDR1 KGHSH and CDR2 LQKENI. Trimming took 1 base from V and 3 from J; bases not matched to a gene: 5. This chain's CDR3 is CASSPRTGTEETQYF. The CDR3 region has the DNA TGTGCCAGCTCACCACGTACCGGGACAGAAGAGACCCAGTACTTC.

In this sample, this clonotype turned up many times. V is TRBV27 and J is TRBJ2-2; no firm D call. Germline-derived CDR1 and CDR2 are MNHEY and SMNVEV (reference sequence). The CDR3 has 14 amino acids. The V gene lost 5 bases and the J gene lost 3 bases, with 10 bases spanning the gap. CDR3 region: CASSLGRYTGELFF. The DNA of the CDR3 is TGTGCCAGCAGTCTGGGCCGTTACACCGGGGAGCTGTTTTTT.

This clonotype occurred a few times. The V call is TRBV12-3 or TRBV12-4, the J call TRBJ2-7; TRBD1 might be the D (6 bases). CDR3 size: 15 residues. V was clipped by 3 bases and J by 2 bases, with 14 bases between them. In nucleotides, the CDR3 is TGTGCCAGCAGTTTTGGGACACTCGACCCCTACGAGCAGTACTTC. Amino acids: CASSFGTLDPYEQYF.

This clonotype was observed many times. The V gene is TRBV10-3, the J gene TRBJ1-3; no definite D call. The germline V and J ends were trimmed by 0 bases and 3 bases, with 15 bases remaining between them. The CDR3 covers 17 residues. CDR1 ENHRY and CDR2 SYGVKD come from the germline V gene. CDR3 region: CAISESILGRGGNTIYF. CDR3 in DNA: TGTGCCATCAGTGAGTCGATTCTGGGTAGAGGTGGAAACACCATATATTTT.

This clonotype was counted once. At one of its ends the junction is not consistent with the germline gene, which may arise from a read error. The chain combines TRBV7-2 with TRBJ2-7; 13 bases agree with TRBD2. The germline V gene encodes CDR1 SGHTA and CDR2 FQGNSA. The CDR3 is 15 residues long. This CDR3 is CAGSPTSGRVHEQYF. The CDR3 DNA reads TGTGCCGGCAGCCCTACTAGCGGGAGGGTCCACGAGCAGTACTTC.

This chain joins TRBV28 and TRBJ1-4; unclear D gene. Trimming stripped 7 bases from V and 0 bases from J, with 6 bases between. Germline values: CDR1 MDHEN, CDR2 SYDVKM. There are 13 residues in the CDR3. The CDR3 DNA sequence: TGTGCCAGCATACGTGCAACTAATGAAAAACTGTTTTTT. Translating gives CASIRATNEKLFF.

This clonotype was counted many times. The CDR3: CSARQQGAYEQYV. The CDR3 DNA follows: TGCAGTGCTCGTCAACAGGGAGCCTACGAGCAGTACGTC. This sequence joins TRBV20-1 and TRBJ2-7, with D perhaps TRBD1 (6 bases). CDR3 length: 13 amino acids. Looked up from germline, CDR1 is DFQATT and CDR2 is SNEGSKA (reference sequence). The V gene lost 5 bases and the J gene lost 2 bases, with 13 bases spanning the gap.